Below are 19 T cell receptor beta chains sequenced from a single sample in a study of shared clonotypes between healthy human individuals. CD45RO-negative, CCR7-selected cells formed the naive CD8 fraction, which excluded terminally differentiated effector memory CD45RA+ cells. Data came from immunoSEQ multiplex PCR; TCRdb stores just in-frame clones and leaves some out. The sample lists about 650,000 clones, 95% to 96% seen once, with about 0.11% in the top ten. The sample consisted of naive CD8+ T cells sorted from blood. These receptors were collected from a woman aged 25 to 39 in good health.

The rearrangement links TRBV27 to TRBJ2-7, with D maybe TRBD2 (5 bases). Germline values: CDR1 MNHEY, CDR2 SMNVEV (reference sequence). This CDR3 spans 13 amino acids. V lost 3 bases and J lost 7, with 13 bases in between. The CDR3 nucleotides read TGTGCCAGCAGTTTCCGGGCCACGGGGGAGCAGTACTTC. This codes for CASSFRATGEQYF.

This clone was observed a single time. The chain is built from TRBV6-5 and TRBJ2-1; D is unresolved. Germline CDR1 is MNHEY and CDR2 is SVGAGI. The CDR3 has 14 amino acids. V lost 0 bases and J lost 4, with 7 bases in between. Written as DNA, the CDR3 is TGTGCCAGCAGTTACTCGATGGGGTACAATGAGCAGTTCTTC. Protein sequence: CASSYSMGYNEQFF.

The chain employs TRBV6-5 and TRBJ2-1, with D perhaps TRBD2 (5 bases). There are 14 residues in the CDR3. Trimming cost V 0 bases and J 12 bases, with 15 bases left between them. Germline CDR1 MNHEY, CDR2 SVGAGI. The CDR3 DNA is TGTGCCAGCAGTTACTCGGCGGCCGGGGTTGGGCAGTTCTTC. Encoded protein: CASSYSAAGVGQFF.

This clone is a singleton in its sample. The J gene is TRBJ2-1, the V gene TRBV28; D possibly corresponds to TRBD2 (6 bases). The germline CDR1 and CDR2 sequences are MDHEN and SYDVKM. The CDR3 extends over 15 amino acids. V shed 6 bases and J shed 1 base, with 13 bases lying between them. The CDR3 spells CASSQLSGSYNEQFF. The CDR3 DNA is TGTGCCAGCAGCCAACTAAGCGGGTCCTACAATGAGCAGTTCTTC. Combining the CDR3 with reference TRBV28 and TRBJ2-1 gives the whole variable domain DVKVTQSSRYLVKRTGEKVFLECVQDMDHENMFWYRQDPGLGLRLIYFSYDVKMKEKGDIPEGYSVSREKKERFSLILESASTNQTSMYLCASSQLSGSYNEQFFGPGTRLTVL.

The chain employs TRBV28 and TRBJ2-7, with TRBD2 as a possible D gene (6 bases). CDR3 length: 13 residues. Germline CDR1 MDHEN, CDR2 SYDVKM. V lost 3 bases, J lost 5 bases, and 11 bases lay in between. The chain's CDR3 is CASSFGGGNEQYF. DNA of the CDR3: TGTGCCAGCAGTTTTGGTGGGGGGAACGAGCAGTACTTC.

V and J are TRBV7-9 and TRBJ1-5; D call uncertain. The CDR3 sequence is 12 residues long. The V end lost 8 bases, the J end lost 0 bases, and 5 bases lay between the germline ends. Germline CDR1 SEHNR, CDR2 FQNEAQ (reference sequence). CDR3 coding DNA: TGTGCCAGCGGGAGTAGCAATCAGCCCCAGCATTTT. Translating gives CASGSSNQPQHF.

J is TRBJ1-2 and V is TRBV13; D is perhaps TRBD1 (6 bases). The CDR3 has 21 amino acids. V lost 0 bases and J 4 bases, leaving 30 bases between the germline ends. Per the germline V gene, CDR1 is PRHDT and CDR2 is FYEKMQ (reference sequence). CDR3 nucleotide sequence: TGTGCCAGCAGCTTAGGGCTTGGACCACCCGGGGGGGGGCCCCGGGGCTATGGCTACACCTTC. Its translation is CASSLGLGPPGGGPRGYGYTF. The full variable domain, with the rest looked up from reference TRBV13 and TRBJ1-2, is AAGVIQSPRHLIKEKRETATLKCYPIPRHDTVYWYQQGPGQDPQFLISFYEKMQSDKGSIPDRFSAQQFSDYHSELNMSSLELGDSALYFCASSLGLGPPGGGPRGYGYTFGSGTRLTVV.

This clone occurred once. The CDR3: CSVDGTSGRLYNEQFF. In DNA form, the CDR3 reads TGCAGCGTTGACGGGACTAGCGGGAGGCTCTACAATGAGCAGTTCTTC. V and J are TRBV29-1 and TRBJ2-1, with TRBD2 matching 15 bases. Germline V gene lookup returns CDR1 SQVTM and CDR2 ANQGSEA. V lost 3 bases and J lost 3; bases outside the gene matches: 3. The CDR3 totals 16 residues.

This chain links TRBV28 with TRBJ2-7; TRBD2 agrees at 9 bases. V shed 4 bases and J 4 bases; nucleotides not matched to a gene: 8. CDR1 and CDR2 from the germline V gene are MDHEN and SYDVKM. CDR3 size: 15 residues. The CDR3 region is CASSSPAAGGYEQYF. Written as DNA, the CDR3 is TGTGCCAGCAGTTCCCCTGCCGCGGGAGGGTACGAGCAGTACTTC.

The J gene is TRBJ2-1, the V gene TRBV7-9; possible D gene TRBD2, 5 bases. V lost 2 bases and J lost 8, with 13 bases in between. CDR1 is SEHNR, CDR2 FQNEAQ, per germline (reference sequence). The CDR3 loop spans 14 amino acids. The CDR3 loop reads CASSLFPGWDEQFF. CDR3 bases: TGTGCCAGCAGCTTATTTCCGGGGTGGGATGAGCAGTTCTTC.

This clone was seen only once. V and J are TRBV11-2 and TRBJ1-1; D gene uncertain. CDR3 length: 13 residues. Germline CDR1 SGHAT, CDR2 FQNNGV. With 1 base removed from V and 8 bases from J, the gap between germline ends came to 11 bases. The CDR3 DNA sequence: TGTGCCAGCAGCTTAGTAGTAGCGGACGAAGCTTTCTTT. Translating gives CASSLVVADEAFF.

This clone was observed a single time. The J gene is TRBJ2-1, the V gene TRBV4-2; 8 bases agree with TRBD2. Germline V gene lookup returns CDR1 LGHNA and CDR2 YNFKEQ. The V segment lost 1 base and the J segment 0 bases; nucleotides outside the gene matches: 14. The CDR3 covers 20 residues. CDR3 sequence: CASSQGGIAGSYSSYNEQFF. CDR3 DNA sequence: TGTGCCAGCAGCCAAGGAGGAATAGCGGGATCCTACAGCTCCTACAATGAGCAGTTCTTC.

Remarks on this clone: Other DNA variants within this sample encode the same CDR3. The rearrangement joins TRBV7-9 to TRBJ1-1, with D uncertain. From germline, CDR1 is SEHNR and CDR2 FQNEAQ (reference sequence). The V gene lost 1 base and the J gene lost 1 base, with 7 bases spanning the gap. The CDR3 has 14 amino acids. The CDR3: CASSLEVSNTEAFF. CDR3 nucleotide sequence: TGTGCCAGCAGCTTAGAGGTATCGAACACTGAAGCTTTCTTT.

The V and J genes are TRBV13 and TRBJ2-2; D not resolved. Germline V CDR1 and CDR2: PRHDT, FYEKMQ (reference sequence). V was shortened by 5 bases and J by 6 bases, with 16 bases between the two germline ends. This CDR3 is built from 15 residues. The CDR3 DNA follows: TGTGCCAGCAGCCTCACTCAAACCGGGTCCGGGGAGCTGTTTTTT. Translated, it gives CASSLTQTGSGELFF. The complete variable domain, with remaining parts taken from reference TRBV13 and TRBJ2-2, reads AAGVIQSPRHLIKEKRETATLKCYPIPRHDTVYWYQQGPGQDPQFLISFYEKMQSDKGSIPDRFSAQQFSDYHSELNMSSLELGDSALYFCASSLTQTGSGELFFGEGSRLTVL.

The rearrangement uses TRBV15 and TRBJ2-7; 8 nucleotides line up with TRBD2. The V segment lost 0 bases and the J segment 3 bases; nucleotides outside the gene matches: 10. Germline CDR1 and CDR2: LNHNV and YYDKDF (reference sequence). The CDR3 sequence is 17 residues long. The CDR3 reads CATSRDRTTGGLYEQYF. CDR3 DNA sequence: TGTGCCACCAGCAGAGATCGAACAACGGGAGGGCTCTACGAGCAGTACTTC.

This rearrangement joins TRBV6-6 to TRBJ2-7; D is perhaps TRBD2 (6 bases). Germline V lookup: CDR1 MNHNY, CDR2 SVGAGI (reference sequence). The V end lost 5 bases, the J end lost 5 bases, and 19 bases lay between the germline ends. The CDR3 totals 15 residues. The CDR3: CASSASWGGADEQYF. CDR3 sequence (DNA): TGTGCCAGCAGTGCCTCCTGGGGAGGCGCTGACGAGCAGTACTTC.

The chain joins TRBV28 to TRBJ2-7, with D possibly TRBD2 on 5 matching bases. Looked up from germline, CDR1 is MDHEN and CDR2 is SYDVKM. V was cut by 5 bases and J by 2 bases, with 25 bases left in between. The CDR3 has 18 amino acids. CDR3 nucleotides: TGTGCCAGCAGTCCATCCCTCCACGAGGGAGAAAGAACCTACGAGCAGTACTTC. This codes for CASSPSLHEGERTYEQYF.

CDR3 amino acids: CASSSTTGGTEAFF. CDR3 nucleotide sequence: TGTGCCAGCAGTTCTACAACAGGGGGCACTGAAGCTTTCTTT. The J gene is TRBJ1-1, the V gene TRBV28; 8 bases are shared with TRBD1. Germline-derived CDR1 and CDR2 are MDHEN and SYDVKM. V lost 4 bases to trimming and J lost 4 bases; unmatched junction nucleotides: 5. This CDR3 is built from 14 residues.

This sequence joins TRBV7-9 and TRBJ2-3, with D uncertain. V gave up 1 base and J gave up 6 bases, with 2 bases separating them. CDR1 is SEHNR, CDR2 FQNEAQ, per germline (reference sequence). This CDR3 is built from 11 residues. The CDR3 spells CASSLVDTQYF. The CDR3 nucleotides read TGTGCCAGCAGCTTAGTGGATACGCAGTATTTT.